This T cell receptor (beta chain) is drawn from a study of T cell responses to AZD1222 COVID-19 vaccine. Here immunoSEQ multiplex PCR was the method, and the copy in TCRdb shows in-frame clones only, minus some. The sample holds 150,000 or so clones, roughly nine tenths seen once. General observations from the study: The study sampled repertoires only after the peak T cell response. Once two AZD1222 doses were given, Spike-specific TCR breadth and depth went up. The number of AZD1222 recipients seropositive at baseline was only five or six.

Germline V gives CDR1 SGHRS, CDR2 YFSETQ. This CDR3 region has 16 residues. The V end lost 0 bases, the J end lost 3 bases, and 15 bases lay between the germline ends. Worth noting for this clone: The antigen is unknown.

Second doses that came at about 4 or about 12 weeks were put together. This TCR came from an adult who received the AZD1222 COVID-19 vaccine. The J gene is TRBJ1-1, the V gene TRBV5-1; D is perhaps TRBD1 (5 bases). The sample consisted of peripheral blood, taken 28 days after the second AZD1222 dose. The CDR3 DNA reads as TGCGCCAGCAGCTTGGCCGGGGCAGGGCGGGACACTGAAGCTTTCTTT. Residues: CASSLAGAGRDTEAFF.